Reported below is one TCR beta chain. Assay: immunoSEQ multiplex PCR; the TCRdb copy retains only in-frame clones and omits some. In the table there are about 140,000 clones, 60% to 80% of which are singletons. This CDR3 contains 16 residues. The germline CDR1 and CDR2 sequences are SEHNR and FQNEAQ (reference sequence). The V segment lost 1 base and the J segment 3 bases; nucleotides outside the gene matches: 8. These data originate in a study of blood T cell repertoires in COVID-19. V and J are TRBV7-9 and TRBJ1-1; 7 bases map to TRBD1. Material for sequencing was PBMCs or T cells enriched from blood (not recorded which). The receptor was isolated from a woman aged 50 to 60 who had recovered from COVID-19. Here the CDR3 DNA reads TGTGCCAGCAGCTTAGGCTTGGCAGGGGGATACACTGAAGCTTTCTTT. Translated: CASSLGLAGGYTEAFF.